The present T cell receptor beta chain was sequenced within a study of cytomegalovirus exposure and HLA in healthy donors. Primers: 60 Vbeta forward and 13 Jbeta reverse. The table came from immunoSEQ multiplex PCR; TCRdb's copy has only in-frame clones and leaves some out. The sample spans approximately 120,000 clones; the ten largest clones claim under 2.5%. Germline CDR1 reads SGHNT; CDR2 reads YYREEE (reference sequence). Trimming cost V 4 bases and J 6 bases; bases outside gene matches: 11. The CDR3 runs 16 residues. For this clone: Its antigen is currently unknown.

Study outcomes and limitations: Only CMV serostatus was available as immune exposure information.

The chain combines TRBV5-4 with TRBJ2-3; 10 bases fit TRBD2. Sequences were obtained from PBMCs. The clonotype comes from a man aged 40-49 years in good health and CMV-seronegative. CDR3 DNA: TGTGCCAGCAGCCTGAGACTAGCGGGCGCCGGGGATACGCAGTATTTT. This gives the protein CASSLRLAGAGDTQYF.